This entry lists 5 T cell receptor beta chains sequenced from one sample in a study of T-cell memory formation after mild COVID-19. TCRdb fed the 5' RACE reads into MiXCR, producing one record per CDR3 protein. The sample has 450,000 or so distinct CDR3 sequences, roughly 25% seen once. The sample was PBMCs or a T cell subset sorted from them (not recorded which). The receptor source for this set is an adult woman who had mild COVID-19 (a few samples of this study predate the infection). Cell type and time point are not known.

This chain uses TRBV10-3 with TRBJ2-1, with 10 bases fitting TRBD2. V gave up 5 bases and J gave up 1 base; unmatched junction bases: 2. This CDR3 has 15 residues. Germline V gene sequence: CDR1 ENHRY, CDR2 SYGVKD. This chain's CDR3 is CAISSSGRSYNEQFF. The CDR3 DNA follows: TGTGCCATCAGTTCTAGCGGGAGATCCTACAATGAGCAGTTCTTC.

V is TRBV6-2 or TRBV6-3 and J is TRBJ2-7, with D perhaps matching TRBD1 or TRBD2 (5 bases each). This CDR3 has 14 residues. V was cut by 8 bases and J by 1 base, with 15 bases left in between. Germline V gene sequence: CDR1 MNHEY, CDR2 SVGEGT. The DNA for the CDR3 is TGTGCCAGCCGAGGGGTGGGACCTTCCTACGAGCAGTACTTC. This sequence encodes CASRGVGPSYEQYF.

J is TRBJ1-2 and V is TRBV20-1, with 8 bases fitting TRBD1. The CDR3 runs to 13 residues. V was pared by 3 bases and J by 6 bases, with 6 bases of the junction left unmatched. Germline V gene lookup returns CDR1 DFQATT and CDR2 SNEGSKA (reference sequence). In DNA, the CDR3 is TGCAGTGCTAGCAGGGGGCGCAATGATGGCTACACCTTC. Translation: CSASRGRNDGYTF.

The chain employs TRBV4-1 and TRBJ1-5, with a weak D call TRBD1 (5 bases). The CDR3 covers 13 residues. Trimming shortened V by 2 bases and J by 6 bases, and 8 bases separated the two germline ends. Germline CDR1 MGHRA, CDR2 YSYEKL. CDR3: CASSQLGAQPQHF. CDR3 sequence (DNA): TGCGCCAGCAGCCAACTCGGGGCTCAGCCCCAGCATTTT.

The chain is built from TRBV9 and TRBJ2-7, with a tentative D call TRBD2 (5 bases). CDR3 length: 15 residues. CDR1 is SGDLS and CDR2 is YYNGEE in the germline V gene. The germline V and J ends were trimmed by 0 bases and 2 bases, with 12 bases remaining between them. DNA for the CDR3: TGTGCCAGCAGCGTAGCTTCGGGGTCCGCCTACGAGCAGTACTTC. Its protein is CASSVASGSAYEQYF.